This T cell receptor (beta chain) was documented in a study of early T cells in non-severe SARS-CoV-2 infection. Study context: Sequencing used unsorted whole-blood bulk RNA, so chains lack pairing.

One entry per CDR3 protein, called by TCRdb with MiXCR from the 5' RACE reads. The table shows around 98,000 distinct CDR3 sequences, with 9.5% to 12% occurring only once. This CDR3 comprises 14 residues. The germline V and J ends were trimmed by 4 bases and 6 bases, with 10 bases remaining between them. The receptor's source is an adult who was a healthcare worker with PCR-confirmed SARS-CoV-2 infection or an uninfected control (not recorded which). The sequenced sample was whole blood. V gene TRBV12-3 or TRBV12-4 combines with J gene TRBJ1-6; no definite D call. In nucleotides, the CDR3 is TGTGCCAGCAGTTCAGAACAGATTAATTCACCCCTCCACTTT. Its protein product is CASSSEQINSPLHF.